One sample yielded the 23 T cell receptor beta chains listed below, sequenced in a study of T cell clonality in common variable immunodeficiency. Study observations and caveats: Fewer deletions and N-nucleotide insertions were reportedly seen in common variable immunodeficiency TCR beta sequences.

The antigens for these receptors are not known. TCRdb keeps only in-frame clones here, not all; method: immunoSEQ multiplex PCR. The sample has under 40,000 clones, none seen only once. Sample: peripheral blood mononuclear cells. The receptors originated from a human donor with common variable immunodeficiency.

As for this clone: The CDR3 is cut off 3 residues early in the read; its end comes from the germline J gene. The chain employs TRBV19 and TRBJ1-6; D might be TRBD1 (5 bases). Germline loops: CDR1 LNHDA, CDR2 SQIVND (reference sequence). V shed 0 bases and J shed 9 bases, with 12 bases lying between them. The CDR3 covers 15 residues. The DNA read from the CDR3 is TGTGCCAGTAGTATAGATCGCCAGGGAAGTTCACCC. Residues: CASSIDRQGSSP. The whole CDR3 protein reads CASSIDRQGSSPLHF.

Details on this clone: The CDR3 end falls 3 residues outside the read, so it is completed with the germline J gene. The rearrangement links TRBV18 to TRBJ1-1; D perhaps matches TRBD1 (5 bases). The CDR3 covers 15 residues. V lost 3 bases and J 1 base, leaving 12 bases between the germline ends. Germline V gene data show CDR1 as KGHSH and CDR2 as LQKENI. The sequenced part of the CDR3 DNA is TGTGCCAGCTCACCTGCTGGACAAGGGAACACTGAA. This sequence encodes CASSPAGQGNTE. The full CDR3 sequence reads CASSPAGQGNTEAFF. Using reference TRBV18 and TRBJ1-1 for the parts outside the CDR3, the full variable domain is NAGVMQNPRHLVRRRGQEARLRCSPMKGHSHVYWYRQLPEEGLKFMVYLQKENIIDESGMPKERFSAEFPKEGPSILRIQQVVRGDSAAYFCASSPAGQGNTEAFFGQGTRLTVV.

Comment on this clone: The CDR3 goes on 3 residues after the read ends, and that part is filled in from the germline J gene. This chain joins TRBV2 and TRBJ2-5, with a weak D call TRBD1 (5 bases). Trimming pared 7 bases from V and 0 bases from J, leaving 12 bases between. Germline CDR1 SNHLY, CDR2 FYNNEI. The CDR3 has 14 amino acids. CDR3 DNA (partial): TGTGCCAGCAACTCAGGACAATACCAAGAGACC. Its translation: CASNSGQYQET. The full-length CDR3 reads as CASNSGQYQETQYF.

This clone was detected only a few times. CDR3 DNA, as far as it was read: TGTGCCAGCTCACCACTACAGGGAACTGAA. Its protein is CASSPLQGTE. The entire CDR3 protein reads CASSPLQGTEAFF. The V and J genes are TRBV18 and TRBJ1-1; maybe TRBD1 (6 bases). Read sequence stops 3 residues before the CDR3 end, and the germline J gene provides the missing end. This CDR3 region has 13 residues. Trimming left V 1 base short and J 5 bases short, with 8 bases between. Germline CDR1 reads KGHSH; CDR2 reads LQKENI.

About this clone: Sequencing ends 3 residues short of the CDR3 end; the germline J gene provides the rest. The chain is built from TRBV18 and TRBJ1-5; D might be TRBD1 (6 bases). The CDR3 extends over 15 amino acids. Germline V lookup: CDR1 KGHSH, CDR2 LQKENI. Trimming shortened V by 2 bases and J by 6 bases, and 14 bases separated the two germline ends. The covered CDR3 bases are TGTGCCAGCTCACCATTCGTGCAGGGGACTCAGCCC. As protein: CASSPFVQGTQP. The full CDR3 protein reads CASSPFVQGTQPQHF.

This clone came up many times. CDR3 region: CASSFLDRGEGYTF. The CDR3 DNA, read in part, is TGCGCCAGCAGCTTTTTGGACAGGGGTGAGGGC. The J gene is TRBJ1-2, the V gene TRBV5-1; 9 bases agree with TRBD1. The read halts 3 residues ahead of the CDR3 end, with the missing end drawn from the germline J gene. CDR1 SGHRS and CDR2 YFSETQ come from the germline V gene. The CDR3 is 14 amino acids.

This clone was counted many times. The CDR3 end is not reached by the read, which stops 3 residues before it; the germline J gene fills it in. The rearrangement links TRBV7-2 to TRBJ1-2; D is unclear. CDR3 length: 13 amino acids. CDR1 is SGHTA, CDR2 FQGNSA, per germline. The V end was cut by 5 bases, the J end by 2 bases, with 9 bases between. CDR3 region: CASSPHTNYGYTF. The DNA read from the CDR3 is TGTGCCAGCAGCCCACATACAAACTATGGC.

This clone was seen many times. The read halts 3 residues ahead of the CDR3 end, with the missing end drawn from the germline J gene. This chain connects TRBV7-3 to TRBJ1-2, with a possible D match to TRBD1 (5 bases). V gave up 2 bases and J gave up 5 bases, with 6 bases separating them. The CDR3 is 12 amino acids. Germline values: CDR1 SGHTA, CDR2 FQGTGA. The CDR3 spells CASSLSGYGYTF. CDR3 bases read: TGTGCCAGCAGCTTATCAGGGTATGGC.

This clone was seen more than once but under ten times. The CDR3 end is not reached by the read, which stops 3 residues before it; the germline J gene fills it in. This chain connects TRBV7-3 to TRBJ2-7; D is perhaps TRBD1 (6 bases). The germline CDR1 and CDR2 sequences are SGHTA and FQGTGA. The ends were cut back, 1 base at V and 2 bases at J, with 12 bases in the middle. The CDR3 totals 15 residues. CDR3 protein: CASSLNGGQTYEQYF. Partial CDR3 DNA: TGTGCCAGCAGCTTAAATGGGGGACAAACCTACGAG.

With respect to this clone: The read falls 3 residues short of the CDR3 end, and the missing part is taken from the germline J gene. The genes are TRBV19 and TRBJ2-7; 7 bases line up with TRBD1. This CDR3 has 14 amino acids. The V and J ends lost 10 bases and 4 bases, in that order; junction bases with no gene match: 13. CDR1 LNHDA and CDR2 SQIVND come from the germline V gene (reference sequence). The CDR3 bases that were read are TGTGCCACGTCGATCCGGGACAGCAGTTACGAG. The encoded protein is CATSIRDSSYE. The whole CDR3 sequence reads CATSIRDSSYEQYF.

This clone was seen a handful of times. The read comes to an end 3 residues before the CDR3 does, leaving the germline J gene to fill in the end. The chain is built from TRBV6-1 and TRBJ1-1; 8 nucleotides match TRBD1. The CDR3 totals 15 residues. Germline CDR1 and CDR2: MNHNS and SASEGT. The sequenced CDR3 bases are TGTGCCAGCAGTGTCTCCGACAGGGGTGGAGGAGAA. Translating it yields CASSVSDRGGGE. The CDR3, in full, reads CASSVSDRGGGEAFF.

In its sample, this clone was seen many times. Coverage ceases 3 residues before the CDR3 finishes, and the germline J gene fills in the end. V is TRBV18 and J is TRBJ2-1, with TRBD2 matching 7 bases. V lost 6 bases to trimming and J lost 4 bases; unmatched junction nucleotides: 6. The germline V gene encodes CDR1 KGHSH and CDR2 LQKENI. The CDR3 contains 14 residues. The chain's CDR3 is CASSVLADYNEQFF. The DNA read from the CDR3 is TGTGCCAGCTCCGTGCTAGCGGATTACAATGAG.

In its sample, this clone was seen many times. Read sequence stops 3 residues before the CDR3 end, and the germline J gene provides the missing end. The V gene is TRBV5-1, the J gene TRBJ1-2, with D tentatively TRBD1 (6 bases). Germline lookup yields CDR1 SGHRS and CDR2 YFSETQ. Trimming pared 5 bases from V and 1 base from J, leaving 12 bases between. The CDR3 is 14 residues long. CDR3 bases read: TGCGCCAGCAGAGTTGGCAGGGGTAACTATGGC. Translation: CASRVGRGNYG. From start to end, the CDR3 is CASRVGRGNYGYTF.

This clone occurred a few times. The observed sequence ends 3 residues before the CDR3 terminus, with the missing tail filled in from the germline J gene. The rearrangement joins TRBV30 to TRBJ2-7; a weak D match, TRBD1 (5 bases). There are 12 residues in the CDR3. CDR1 is GTSNPN, CDR2 SVGIG, per germline (reference sequence). The V and J ends lost 2 bases and 6 bases respectively, with 11 bases between them. Incomplete CDR3 DNA: TGTGCCTGGAGTCCTGACAGCTCCGAG. Translation: CAWSPDSSE. In full, the CDR3 reads CAWSPDSSEQYF.

This clone was detected many times. The read stops 3 residues short of the end of the CDR3; the missing end is completed from the germline J gene. The rearrangement uses TRBV10-3 and TRBJ2-7; maybe TRBD1 (5 bases). There are 13 residues in the CDR3. Deletions cut 7 bases from V and 0 bases from J, with 10 bases between. The V gene's germline CDR1 is ENHRY and CDR2 SYGVKD. The CDR3 bases that were read are TGTGCCATCAAAGGGGCTAGCTCCTACGAG. Its translation is CAIKGASSYE. The whole CDR3 sequence is CAIKGASSYEQYF.

Points on this clone: The read is 3 residues too short to cover the CDR3 end, so that end is filled in from the germline J gene. This rearrangement joins TRBV10-2 to TRBJ2-7; 7 positions match TRBD2. This CDR3 contains 18 residues. Germline V lookup: CDR1 WSHSY, CDR2 SAAADI. J was trimmed by 0 bases and V by 2 bases; bases with no gene match: 13. CDR3 residues: CASSEGAGKGLPSYEQYF. The part of the CDR3 DNA that was read is TGCGCCAGCAGTGAGGGGGCAGGAAAGGGACTACCCTCCTACGAG.

Turning to this clone: Sequencing ends 3 residues short of the CDR3 end; the germline J gene provides the rest. This chain connects TRBV18 to TRBJ1-1; possible D gene TRBD1, 6 bases. This CDR3 has 15 residues. Trimming removed 3 bases at V and 5 bases at J, with 16 bases between. CDR1 and CDR2 from the germline V gene are KGHSH and LQKENI. This chain's CDR3 is CASSPGGTRGTEAFF. The covered CDR3 bases are TGTGCCAGCTCACCGGGAGGAACCAGGGGAACTGAA.

Only a few counts were recorded for this clone. The CDR3 end falls 3 residues outside the read, so it is completed with the germline J gene. The chain combines TRBV19 with TRBJ1-1, with 7 bases lining up with TRBD1. With 7 bases clipped from V and 7 bases from J, the junction kept 9 bases outside the gene matches. This CDR3 spans 13 amino acids. Germline CDR1 is LNHDA and CDR2 is SQIVND (reference sequence). The CDR3 bases that were read are TGTGCCAGTACTCGGGACAGACTATTTGAA. Translated, it gives CASTRDRLFE. The CDR3 as a whole reads CASTRDRLFEAFF.

In this sample, this clone turned up many times. The CDR3 end falls 3 residues outside the read, so it is completed with the germline J gene. V is TRBV11-2 and J is TRBJ2-7; unclear D gene. Germline lookup yields CDR1 SGHAT and CDR2 FQNNGV. The germline V and J ends were trimmed by 3 bases and 6 bases, with 9 bases remaining between them. The CDR3 is 12 amino acids. CDR3 amino acids: CASSFILGEQYF. The part of the CDR3 DNA that was read is TGTGCCAGCAGCTTCATCCTCGGCGAG.

A note on this clone: The DNA ends 3 residues before the CDR3 does, and the rest of the CDR3 is filled in from the germline J gene. V and J are TRBV5-1 and TRBJ2-5, with 9 bases aligning to TRBD1. Losses at the gene ends were 7 bases for V and 4 bases for J; bases not matched to a gene: 8. Germline V gene lookup returns CDR1 SGHRS and CDR2 YFSETQ. The CDR3 loop spans 14 amino acids. CDR3: CASEGTGLRETQYF. CDR3 DNA (partial): TGCGCCAGCGAAGGGACAGGGTTACGAGAGACC.

The sample holds many counts of this clone. The CDR3 end is not reached by the read, which stops 3 residues before it; the germline J gene fills it in. The chain uses TRBV5-6 and TRBJ2-2; 7 nucleotides match TRBD2. Germline V gene lookup returns CDR1 SGHDT and CDR2 YYEEEE. J was trimmed by 3 bases and V by 1 base; bases with no gene match: 3. This CDR3 has 15 amino acids. CDR3 residues: CASSLRLADTGELFF. The DNA read from the CDR3 is TGTGCCAGCAGCTTGCGGCTAGCGGACACCGGGGAG.

This clone was observed a handful of times. The CDR3 end lies 3 residues beyond the end of the read and is filled in from the germline J gene. The chain carries TRBV20-1 and TRBJ1-4; maybe TRBD1 (5 bases). Trimming cost V 3 bases and J 5 bases, with 13 bases left between them. The CDR3 sequence is 14 residues long. Per germline, CDR1 DFQATT and CDR2 SNEGSKA (reference sequence). CDR3 bases read: TGCAGTGCTAGTAAGGGGCAGAGGAATGAAAAA. Its protein is CSASKGQRNEK. The CDR3 in its entirety is CSASKGQRNEKLFF.

Points on this clone: The CDR3 end lies 3 residues beyond the end of the read and is filled in from the germline J gene. The chain couples TRBV30 to TRBJ1-2; no definite D call. The CDR3 loop spans 13 amino acids. CDR1 GTSNPN and CDR2 SVGIG come from the germline V gene (reference sequence). V dropped 3 bases and J dropped 5 bases, with 13 bases sitting between them. The CDR3 bases that were read are TGTGCCTGGAGGGAGCCGGGGAGATATGGC. Protein sequence: CAWREPGRYG. The whole CDR3 reads CAWREPGRYGYTF.